This TCR beta chain was found in a study of OX40 agonist ivuxolimab in advanced cancers. Study summary: Ivuxolimab, which is an agonistic anti-OX40 (CD134) antibody, was administered to the patients. Patients in dose escalation had liver, melanoma, kidney or head and neck cancers. The study, taken as a whole, reports: Still undetermined is the antigen specificity of the expanded peripheral T cells. More expanded clones were found, on average, in CD8+ than in CD4+ T cells.

Germline CDR1 SGDLS, CDR2 YYNGEE. This CDR3 is built from 18 residues. The trim removed 4 bases at V and 1 base at J, leaving 13 bases unmatched. Produced via immunoSEQ multiplex PCR; TCRdb's table is partial and in-frame only. This table holds some 19,000 clones, 60% to 85% found once. Points on this clone: Its antigen remains unknown.

The starting material was CD4+ or CD8+ T cells sorted from blood, obtained in a trial of the OX40 agonist ivuxolimab. The sequence derives from an adult with an advanced solid tumor such as melanoma, head and neck, liver or kidney cancer. V gene TRBV9 combines with J gene TRBJ2-7; TRBD2 matches at 11 bases. CDR3 protein: CASSQENSGGAGSYEQYF. DNA for the CDR3: TGTGCCAGCAGCCAAGAGAATAGCGGGGGGGCCGGGTCCTACGAGCAGTACTTC.